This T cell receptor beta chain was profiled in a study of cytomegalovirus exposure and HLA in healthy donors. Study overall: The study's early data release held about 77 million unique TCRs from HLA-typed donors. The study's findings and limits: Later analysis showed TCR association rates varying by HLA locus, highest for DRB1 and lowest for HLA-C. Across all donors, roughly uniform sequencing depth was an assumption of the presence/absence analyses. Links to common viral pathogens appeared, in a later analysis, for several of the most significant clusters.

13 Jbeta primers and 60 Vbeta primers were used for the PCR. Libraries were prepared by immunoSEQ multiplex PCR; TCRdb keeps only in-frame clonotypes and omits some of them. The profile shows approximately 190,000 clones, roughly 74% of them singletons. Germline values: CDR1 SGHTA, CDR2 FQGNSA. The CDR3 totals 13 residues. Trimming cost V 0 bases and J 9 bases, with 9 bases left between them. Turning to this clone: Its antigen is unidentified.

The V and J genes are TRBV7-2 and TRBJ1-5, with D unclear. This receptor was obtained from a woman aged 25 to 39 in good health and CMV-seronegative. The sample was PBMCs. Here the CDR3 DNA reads TGTGCCAGCAGCTTAGCCGAGTTGTCGCCCCAGCATTTT. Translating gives CASSLAELSPQHF.